These T cell receptor beta chains were read from a single sample in a study of blood T cell repertoires in COVID-19. Data came from immunoSEQ multiplex PCR; TCRdb stores just in-frame clones and leaves some out. Seen here are 25,000 or so clones, just over 85% observed once, and the top ten hold 10% to 15%. Sequencing used peripheral blood. The receptors shown here come from a woman aged 80 or older with active or convalescent COVID-19. Each CDR3 is given with its conserved first and last residue. The D gene is left open where the match is weak. A clone size is listed for some rows: how often the clone was seen (once, few, many), or a class if it is expanded.

TRBV28	TRBD2	.	TRBJ2-1	CASSLYLSGGGGNEQFF	TGTGCCAGCAGTTTATATCTCTCGGGTGGGGGGGGCAATGAGCAGTTCTTC
TRBV7-3	TRBD1	.	TRBJ1-6	CASSSSGTGAPLHF	TGTGCCAGCAGCTCGTCCGGGACAGGGGCACCCCTCCACTTT
TRBV5-1	TRBD2	.	TRBJ2-1	CASIGRAGGRINEQFF	TGCGCCAGCATTGGCCGGGCGGGAGGACGTATCAATGAGCAGTTCTTC
TRBV5-1	TRBD1	.	TRBJ2-3	CASSLRQGAVDTQYF	TGCGCCAGCAGCTTGAGACAGGGGGCAGTGGATACGCAGTATTTT
TRBV6-6	.	.	TRBJ1-5	CASSVLPGNQPQHF	TGTGCCTCCTCCGTGCTCCCGGGCAATCAGCCCCAGCATTTT
TRBV7-8	TRBD2	.	TRBJ2-3	CASSPSGVSTDTQYF	TGTGCCAGCAGCCCTAGCGGGGTAAGCACAGATACGCAGTATTTT
TRBV21-1	.	.	TRBJ2-1	CASSKQVGWIDEQFF	TGTGCCAGCAGCAAACAGGTTGGGTGGATCGATGAGCAGTTCTTC
TRBV19	.	.	TRBJ2-6	CASSMLLKPGANVLTF	TGTGCCAGTAGTATGCTGTTGAAGCCTGGGGCCAACGTCCTGACTTTC
TRBV5-5	.	.	TRBJ2-1	CASSFIEIDNEQFF	TGTGCCAGCAGCTTTATAGAAATAGACAATGAGCAGTTCTTC
TRBV7-8	TRBD2	.	TRBJ2-1	CASSSQRAGGSYNEQFF	TGTGCCAGCAGCTCTCAACGGGCGGGAGGCTCCTACAATGAGCAGTTCTTC
TRBV15	TRBD1	.	TRBJ2-1	CATSRGDRDYNEQFF	TGTGCCACCAGCAGAGGAGACAGGGACTACAATGAGCAGTTCTTC
TRBV19	.	.	TRBJ1-2	CASSLNGRERGYTF	TGTGCCAGTAGTTTGAATGGGAGGGAGCGCGGCTACACCTTC
TRBV19	.	.	TRBJ1-3	CASSIGDISGNTIYF	TGTGCCAGTAGTATAGGAGACATCTCTGGAAACACCATATATTTT
TRBV5-1	TRBD2	.	TRBJ2-2	CASSDRGGLRELFF	TGCGCCAGCAGCGACCGGGGGGGATTGAGGGAGCTGTTTTTT
TRBV9	TRBD1	.	TRBJ1-4	CASSVTGTANEKLFF	TGTGCCAGCAGCGTTACCGGGACAGCTAATGAAAAACTGTTTTTT
TRBV4-1	.	.	TRBJ1-1	CASSQVPIIQGRGTEAFF	TGCGCCAGCAGCCAAGTTCCGATAATACAGGGTCGAGGCACTGAAGCTTTCTTT
TRBV5-4	TRBD1	.	TRBJ1-2	CASSWDREYDYTF	TGTGCCAGCAGTTGGGACAGGGAATACGACTACACCTTC
TRBV5-1	.	.	TRBJ1-4	CASRTGSNEKLFF	TGCGCCAGCAGAACAGGGAGTAATGAAAAACTGTTTTTT
TRBV7-3	TRBD2	.	TRBJ2-7	CASSPQLAGVGEQYF	TGTGCCAGCAGCCCCCAACTAGCGGGAGTCGGCGAGCAGTACTTC
TRBV7-2	.	.	TRBJ1-1	CASSLWAGVNTEAFF	TGTGCCAGCAGCTTATGGGCAGGTGTGAACACTGAAGCTTTCTTT
TRBV9	.	.	TRBJ1-1	CASSATGNTEAFF	TGTGCCAGCAGCGCTACAGGGAACACTGAAGCTTTCTTT
TRBV19	.	.	TRBJ2-7	CASSPLDRPSYEQYF	TGTGCCAGTAGTCCACTCGACAGGCCCTCCTACGAGCAGTACTTC
TRBV10-3	.	.	TRBJ1-5	CATFDSGRVSTQHF	TGTGCCACCTTCGACAGTGGGAGGGTATCGACCCAGCATTTT
TRBV12-3/TRBV12-4	TRBD1	.	TRBJ1-2	CASSFGQANTF	TGTGCCAGCAGTTTCGGACAGGCAAACACCTTC
TRBV6-2/TRBV6-3	TRBD2	.	TRBJ2-3	CASSYRRTSGSTDTQYF	TGTGCCAGCAGTTACCGGAGGACTAGCGGAAGCACAGATACGCAGTATTTT
TRBV12-3/TRBV12-4	.	once	TRBJ2-7	CASSSGLPDEQYF	TGTGCCAGCAGTTCGGGACTTCCGGACGAGCAGTACTTC
TRBV6-2/TRBV6-3	.	.	TRBJ1-2	CASSPPDRNYGYTF	TGTGCCAGCAGCCCCCCTGACAGGAACTATGGCTACACCTTC
TRBV7-2	TRBD1	once	TRBJ1-2	CASSRGQGAYTF	TGTGCCAGCAGCCGGGGACAGGGGGCCTACACCTTC
TRBV6-4	TRBD1	.	TRBJ2-1	CASSPGTANNEQFF	TGTGCCAGCAGCCCCGGGACAGCGAACAATGAGCAGTTCTTC
TRBV12-3/TRBV12-4	.	.	TRBJ1-2	CASSFGGGPSYTF	TGTGCCAGCAGTTTTGGCGGGGGCCCTAGCTACACCTTC
TRBV6-4	.	.	TRBJ1-3	CASSLVYTIYF	TGTGCCAGCAGTTTAGTATACACCATATATTTT
TRBV19	TRBD1	.	TRBJ1-5	CASHTRDRGIQPQHF	TGTGCCAGCCACACCCGGGACAGGGGGATTCAGCCCCAGCATTTT
TRBV24-1	TRBD1	.	TRBJ1-2	CATSGPGQGALGYTF	TGTGCCACCAGTGGGCCAGGACAGGGGGCGCTGGGCTACACCTTC